The sequence of this T cell receptor beta chain was determined in a study of T cells in localized non-small cell lung cancer. Whole-study findings and limits: Elevated circulating T cell density in blood was associated with longer overall survival. Sequencing involved a lone tumor region, leaving heterogeneity possible.

V was clipped by 7 bases and J by 3 bases; unmatched bases: 6. CDR1 is SGDLS and CDR2 is YYNGEE in the germline V gene. The CDR3 runs to 14 residues. This clone was found a few times. Its antigen remains unidentified. Some clones are missing from TCRdb's copy, which holds only in-frame ones; the method was immunoSEQ multiplex PCR. The sample records some 4,500 clones, around 30% being singletons. This chain connects TRBV9 to TRBJ2-1, with 8 bases lining up with TRBD1. The sequencing here drew on lung tumor tissue, taken before any cancer treatment. This receptor was identified in a man aged 35 to 69 with stage III squamous cell lung carcinoma. CDR3: CASHRDRLYNEQFF. CDR3 sequence (DNA): TGTGCCAGCCACCGGGACAGGCTCTACAATGAGCAGTTCTTC.